What follows are 3 T cell receptor beta chains derived from one specimen sequenced in a study of regulatory T cells in long-lasting Graves disease. Through Arm-PCR of CDR3 regions and iRepertoire HTBI primers, TCR beta libraries were built. TCRdb re-analysed the multiplex PCR reads in MiXCR, keeping a single row per CDR3 protein. Here the sample spans more than 650,000 distinct CDR3 sequences, around 32% being singletons. The time point was: persistent/refractory GD, antithyroid drugs over 5 years with positive TRAb. RNA isolated from PBMCs was used to make the TCR library. Sequenced material: peripheral blood mononuclear cells (PBMCs), taken when the disease was refractory, from a patient treated with antithyroid drugs. The receptors were gathered from a female donor with Graves disease.

This clonotype showed up just a few times. This chain joins TRBV6-5 and TRBJ1-3, with a weak D call TRBD1 (6 bases). The germline V and J ends were trimmed by 4 bases and 1 base, with 14 bases remaining between them. This CDR3 comprises 16 residues. Germline-derived CDR1 and CDR2 are MNHEY and SVGAGI. In nucleotides, the CDR3 is TGTGCCAGCAGTTCCTCCGGGGGCGGGTCTGGAAACACCATATATTTT. It encodes CASSSSGGGSGNTIYF.

This clonotype was detected many times. The chain uses TRBV12-3 or TRBV12-4 and TRBJ1-1, with 7 bases identical to TRBD1. This CDR3 spans 16 amino acids. With V trimmed by 1 base and J by 0 bases, 5 bases remained unmatched. CDR3 in amino acids: CASSLGTGAVNTEAFF. The CDR3 DNA sequence: TGTGCCAGCAGTTTAGGTACAGGGGCCGTGAACACTGAAGCTTTCTTT.

This clonotype appeared a few times. V and J are TRBV20-1 and TRBJ2-5; 11 bases map to TRBD1. Germline values: CDR1 DFQATT, CDR2 SNEGSKA (reference sequence). The CDR3 spans 13 residues. The junction had 10 bases not matched to a gene; V was cut back by 7 bases and J by 9 bases. In nucleotides, the CDR3 is TGCAGTGGAGGACAGGGGGCAGTCAAGGCCCAGTACTTC. Translated: CSGGQGAVKAQYF.